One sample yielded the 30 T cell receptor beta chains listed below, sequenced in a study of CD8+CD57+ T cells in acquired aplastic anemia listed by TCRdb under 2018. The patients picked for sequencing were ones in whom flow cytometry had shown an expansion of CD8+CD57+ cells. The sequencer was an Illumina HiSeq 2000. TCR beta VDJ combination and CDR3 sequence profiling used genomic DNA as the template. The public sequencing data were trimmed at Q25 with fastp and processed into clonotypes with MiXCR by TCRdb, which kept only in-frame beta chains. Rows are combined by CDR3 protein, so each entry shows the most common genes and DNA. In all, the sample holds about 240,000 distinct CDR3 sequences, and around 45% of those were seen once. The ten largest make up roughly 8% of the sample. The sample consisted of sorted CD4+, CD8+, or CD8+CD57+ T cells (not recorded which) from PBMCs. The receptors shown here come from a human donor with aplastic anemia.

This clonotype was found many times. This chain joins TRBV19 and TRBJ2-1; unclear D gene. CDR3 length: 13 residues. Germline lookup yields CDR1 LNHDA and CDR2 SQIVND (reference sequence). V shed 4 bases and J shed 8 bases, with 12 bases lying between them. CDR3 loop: CASSRVRGDEQFF. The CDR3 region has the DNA TGTGCCAGTAGTAGGGTGCGCGGCGATGAGCAGTTCTTC.

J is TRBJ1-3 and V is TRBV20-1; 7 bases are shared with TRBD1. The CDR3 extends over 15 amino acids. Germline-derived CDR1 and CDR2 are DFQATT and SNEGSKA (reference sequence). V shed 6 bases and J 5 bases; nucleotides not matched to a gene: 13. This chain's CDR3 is CSASSMTGRRNTIYF. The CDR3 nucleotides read TGCAGTGCCAGCAGTATGACAGGGAGAAGAAACACCATATATTTT.

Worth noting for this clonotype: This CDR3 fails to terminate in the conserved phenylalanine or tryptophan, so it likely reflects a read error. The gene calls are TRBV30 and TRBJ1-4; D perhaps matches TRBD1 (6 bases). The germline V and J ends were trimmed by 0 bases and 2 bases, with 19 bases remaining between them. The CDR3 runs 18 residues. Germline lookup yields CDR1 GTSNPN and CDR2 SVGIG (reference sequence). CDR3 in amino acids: CAWSVMDSLFLTNEKLFL. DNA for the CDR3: TGTGCCTGGAGTGTTATGGACAGTCTCTTTTTGACTAATGAAAAACTGTTTCTT.

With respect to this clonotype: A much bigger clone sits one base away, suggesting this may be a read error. The DNA of the CDR3 is TGTGCCAGCAGGAGACTGGGGTCTGGCTACACCTTC. Translation gives CASRRLGSGYTF. The genes are TRBV2 and TRBJ1-2; D unresolved. This CDR3 contains 12 residues. Germline CDR1 and CDR2: SNHLY and FYNNEI. Between the trimmed V and J ends, which lost 6 bases and 7 bases, there was a span of 12 bases. Full variable domain (rest looked up from reference TRBV2 and TRBJ1-2): EPEVTQTPSHQVTQMGQEVILRCVPISNHLYFYWYRQILGQKVEFLVSFYNNEISEKSEIFDDQFSVERPDGSNFTLKIRSTKLEDSAMYFCASRRLGSGYTFGSGTRLTVV.

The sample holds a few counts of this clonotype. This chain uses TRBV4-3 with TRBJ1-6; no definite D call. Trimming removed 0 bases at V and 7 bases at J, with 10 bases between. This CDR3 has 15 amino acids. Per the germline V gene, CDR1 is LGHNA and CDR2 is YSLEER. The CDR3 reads CASSQEASGNSPLHF. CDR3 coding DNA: TGCGCCAGCAGCCAAGAAGCGTCGGGCAATTCACCCCTCCACTTT.

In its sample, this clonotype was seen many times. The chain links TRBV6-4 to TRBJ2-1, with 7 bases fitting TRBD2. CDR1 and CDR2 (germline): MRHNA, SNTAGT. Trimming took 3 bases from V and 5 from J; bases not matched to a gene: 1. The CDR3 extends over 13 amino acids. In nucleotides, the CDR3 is TGTGCCAGCAGTGAGAGCGGGAACAATGAGCAGTTCTTC. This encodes CASSESGNNEQFF.

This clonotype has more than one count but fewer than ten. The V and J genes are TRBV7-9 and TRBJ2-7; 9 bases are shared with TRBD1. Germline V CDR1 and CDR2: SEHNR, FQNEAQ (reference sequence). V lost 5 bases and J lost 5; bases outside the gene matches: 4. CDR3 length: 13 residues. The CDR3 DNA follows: TGTGCCAGCAGCCGGGGACAGGGCCACGAGCAGTACTTC. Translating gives CASSRGQGHEQYF.

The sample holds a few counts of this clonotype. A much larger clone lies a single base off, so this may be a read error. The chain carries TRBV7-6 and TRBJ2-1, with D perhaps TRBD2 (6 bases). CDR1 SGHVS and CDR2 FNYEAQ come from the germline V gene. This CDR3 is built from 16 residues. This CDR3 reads CASGYPGLHTGNEQSF. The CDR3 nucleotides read TGTGCCAGCGGATATCCGGGACTGCATACGGGGAATGAGCAGTCCTTC.

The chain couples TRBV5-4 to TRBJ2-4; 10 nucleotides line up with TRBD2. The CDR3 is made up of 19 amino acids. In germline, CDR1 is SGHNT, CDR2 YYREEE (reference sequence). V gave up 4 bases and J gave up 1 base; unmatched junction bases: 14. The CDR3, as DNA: TGTGCCAGCAGCACCCTCCCCGAAGCGGGGGGGCGGGCCAAAAACATTCAGTACTTC. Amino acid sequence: CASSTLPEAGGRAKNIQYF.

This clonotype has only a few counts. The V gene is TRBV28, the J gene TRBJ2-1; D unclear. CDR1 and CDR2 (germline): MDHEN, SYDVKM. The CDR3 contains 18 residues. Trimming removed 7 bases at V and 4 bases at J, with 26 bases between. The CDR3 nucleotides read TGTGCCAGCACCATGGGAACGGATGTACCCTTATCATACAATGAGCAGTTCTTC. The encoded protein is CASTMGTDVPLSYNEQFF.

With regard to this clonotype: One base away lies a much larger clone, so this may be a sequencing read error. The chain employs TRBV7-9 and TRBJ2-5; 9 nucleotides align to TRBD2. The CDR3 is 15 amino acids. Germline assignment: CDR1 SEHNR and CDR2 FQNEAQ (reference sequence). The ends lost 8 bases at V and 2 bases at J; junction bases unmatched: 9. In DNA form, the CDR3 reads TGTGCCAGCGGCCCCTACCTAGCGGGACAAGAGACCCAGTACTTC. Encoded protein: CASGPYLAGQETQYF.

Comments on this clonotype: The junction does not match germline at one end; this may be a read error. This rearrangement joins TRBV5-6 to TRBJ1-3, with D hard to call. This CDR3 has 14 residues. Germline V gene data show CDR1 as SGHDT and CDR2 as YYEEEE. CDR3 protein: CASSKYTSGNTVYF. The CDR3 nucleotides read TGTGCCAGCAGCAAATACACCTCTGGAAACACCGTATATTTT.

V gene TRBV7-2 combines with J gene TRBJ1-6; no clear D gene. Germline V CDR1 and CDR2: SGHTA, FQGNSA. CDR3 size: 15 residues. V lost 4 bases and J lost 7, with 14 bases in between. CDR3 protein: CASSSLRAQNSPLHF. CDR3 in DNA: TGTGCCAGCAGCTCCCTCCGGGCTCAGAATTCACCCCTCCACTTT.

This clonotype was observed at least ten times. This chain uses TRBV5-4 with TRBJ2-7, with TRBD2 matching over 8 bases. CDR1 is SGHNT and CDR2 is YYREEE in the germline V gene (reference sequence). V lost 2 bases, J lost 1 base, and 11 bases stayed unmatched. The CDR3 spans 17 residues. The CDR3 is CASSLQRRGVDSYEQYF. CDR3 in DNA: TGTGCCAGCAGCTTACAAAGGCGGGGGGTCGATTCCTACGAGCAGTACTTC.

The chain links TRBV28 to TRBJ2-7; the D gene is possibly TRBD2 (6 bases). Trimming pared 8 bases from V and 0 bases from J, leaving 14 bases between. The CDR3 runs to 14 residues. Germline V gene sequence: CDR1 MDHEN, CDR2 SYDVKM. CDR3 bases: TGTGCCAGCGGCTCCCTCGGGGGCTCCTACGAGCAGTACTTC. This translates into CASGSLGGSYEQYF. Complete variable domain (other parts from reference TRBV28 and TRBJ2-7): DVKVTQSSRYLVKRTGEKVFLECVQDMDHENMFWYRQDPGLGLRLIYFSYDVKMKEKGDIPEGYSVSREKKERFSLILESASTNQTSMYLCASGSLGGSYEQYFGPGTRLTVT.

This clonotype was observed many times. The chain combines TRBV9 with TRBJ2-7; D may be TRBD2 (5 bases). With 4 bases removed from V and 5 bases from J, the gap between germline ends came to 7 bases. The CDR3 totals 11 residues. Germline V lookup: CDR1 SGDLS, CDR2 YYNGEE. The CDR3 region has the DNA TGTGCCAGCAGCCCGCGGGACGAGCAGTACTTC. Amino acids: CASSPRDEQYF.

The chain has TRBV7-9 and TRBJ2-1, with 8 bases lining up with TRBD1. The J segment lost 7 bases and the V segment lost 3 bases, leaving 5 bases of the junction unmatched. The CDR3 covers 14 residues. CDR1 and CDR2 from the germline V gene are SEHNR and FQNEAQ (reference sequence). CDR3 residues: CASSFLGQGNEQFF. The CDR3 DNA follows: TGTGCCAGCAGCTTCCTAGGACAGGGAAATGAGCAGTTCTTC.

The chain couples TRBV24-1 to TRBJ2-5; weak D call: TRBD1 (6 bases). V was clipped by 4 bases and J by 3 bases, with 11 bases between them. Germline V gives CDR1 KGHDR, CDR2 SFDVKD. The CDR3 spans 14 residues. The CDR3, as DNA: TGTGCCACCAGTGAACCGGGACACGAAGAGACCCAGTACTTC. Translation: CATSEPGHEETQYF.

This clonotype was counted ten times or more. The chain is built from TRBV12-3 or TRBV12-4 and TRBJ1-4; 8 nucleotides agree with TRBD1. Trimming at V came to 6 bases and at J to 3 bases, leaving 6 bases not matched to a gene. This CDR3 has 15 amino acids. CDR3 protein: CASRRQGYSNEKLFF. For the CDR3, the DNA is TGTGCCAGCAGAAGACAGGGGTATTCTAATGAAAAACTGTTTTTT.

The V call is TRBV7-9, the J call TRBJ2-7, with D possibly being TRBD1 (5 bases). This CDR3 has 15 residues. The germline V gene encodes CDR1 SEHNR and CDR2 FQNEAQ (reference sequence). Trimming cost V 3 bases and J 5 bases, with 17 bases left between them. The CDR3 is CASSFGGAPRHEQYF. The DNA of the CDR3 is TGTGCCAGCAGCTTTGGTGGGGCCCCTAGACACGAGCAGTACTTC.

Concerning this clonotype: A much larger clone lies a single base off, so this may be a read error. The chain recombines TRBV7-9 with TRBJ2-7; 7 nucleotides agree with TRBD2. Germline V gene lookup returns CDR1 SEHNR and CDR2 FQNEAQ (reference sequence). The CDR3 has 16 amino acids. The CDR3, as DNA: TGCGCCAGCAGCCAAGATCTTCGAACTAGCGACTACGAGCAGTACTTC. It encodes CASSQDLRTSDYEQYF. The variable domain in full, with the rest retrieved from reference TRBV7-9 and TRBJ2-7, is DTGVSQNPRHKITKRGQNVTFRCDPISEHNRLYWYRQTLGQGPEFLTYFQNEAQLEKSRLLSDRFSAERPKGSFSTLEIQRTEQGDSAMYLCASSQDLRTSDYEQYFGPGTRLTVT.

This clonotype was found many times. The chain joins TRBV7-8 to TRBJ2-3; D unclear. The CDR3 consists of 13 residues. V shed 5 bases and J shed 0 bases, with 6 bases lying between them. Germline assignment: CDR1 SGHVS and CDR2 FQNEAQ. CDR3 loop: CASSAASTDTQYF. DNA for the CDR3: TGTGCCAGCAGCGCAGCTAGCACAGATACGCAGTATTTT.

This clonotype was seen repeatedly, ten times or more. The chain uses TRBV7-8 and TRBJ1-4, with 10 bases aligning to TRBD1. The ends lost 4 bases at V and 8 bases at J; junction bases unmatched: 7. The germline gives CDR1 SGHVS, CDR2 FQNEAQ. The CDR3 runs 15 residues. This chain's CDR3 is CASSSAGQGWEKLFF. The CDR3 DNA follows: TGTGCCAGCAGCTCAGCGGGACAGGGGTGGGAAAAACTGTTTTTT.

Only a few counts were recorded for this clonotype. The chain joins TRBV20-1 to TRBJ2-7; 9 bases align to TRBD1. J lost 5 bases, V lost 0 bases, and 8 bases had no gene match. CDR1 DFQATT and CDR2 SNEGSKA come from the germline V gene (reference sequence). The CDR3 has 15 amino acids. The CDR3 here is CSARDPGTGYDEQYF. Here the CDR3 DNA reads TGCAGTGCTAGAGATCCAGGGACAGGGTACGACGAGCAGTACTTC.

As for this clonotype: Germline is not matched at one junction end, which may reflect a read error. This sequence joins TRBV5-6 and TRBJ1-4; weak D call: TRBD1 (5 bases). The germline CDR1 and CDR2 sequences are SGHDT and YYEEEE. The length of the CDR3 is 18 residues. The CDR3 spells CASSLAKGLFSTNEKLLF. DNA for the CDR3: TGTGCCAGCAGCTTGGCTAAGGGGCTTTTCTCCACTAATGAAAAACTGCTTTTT.

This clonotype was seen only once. CDR3: CASSSLQAGGYTF. In nucleotides, the CDR3 is TGTGCCAGCAGCTCATTACAGGCAGGTGGCTACACCTTC. The chain carries TRBV7-9 and TRBJ1-2; TRBD1 is a possible D gene (5 bases). Trimming took off 4 bases at V and 7 bases at J, with 13 bases between the two ends. The CDR3 sequence is 13 residues long. Germline loops: CDR1 SEHNR, CDR2 FQNEAQ (reference sequence).

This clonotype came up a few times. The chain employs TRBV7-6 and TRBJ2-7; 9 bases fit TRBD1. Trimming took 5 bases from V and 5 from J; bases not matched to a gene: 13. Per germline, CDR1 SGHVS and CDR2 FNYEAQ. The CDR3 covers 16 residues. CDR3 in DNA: TGTGCCAGCAGCAACCCGACCGGGACAGGGACGCACGAGCAGTACTTC. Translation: CASSNPTGTGTHEQYF.

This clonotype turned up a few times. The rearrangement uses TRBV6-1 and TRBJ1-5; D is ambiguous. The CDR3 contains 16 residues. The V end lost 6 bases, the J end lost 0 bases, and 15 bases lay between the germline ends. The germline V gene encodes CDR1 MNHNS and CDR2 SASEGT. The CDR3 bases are TGTGCCAGCAGCGAGGCCCATTTTAATAGCAATCAGCCCCAGCATTTT. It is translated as CASSEAHFNSNQPQHF.

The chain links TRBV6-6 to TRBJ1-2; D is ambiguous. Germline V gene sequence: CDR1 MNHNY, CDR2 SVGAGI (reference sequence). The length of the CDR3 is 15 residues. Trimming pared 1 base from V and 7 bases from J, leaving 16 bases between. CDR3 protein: CASSYYPGGESGYTF. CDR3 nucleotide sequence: TGTGCCAGCAGTTACTATCCGGGAGGAGAAAGTGGCTACACCTTC.

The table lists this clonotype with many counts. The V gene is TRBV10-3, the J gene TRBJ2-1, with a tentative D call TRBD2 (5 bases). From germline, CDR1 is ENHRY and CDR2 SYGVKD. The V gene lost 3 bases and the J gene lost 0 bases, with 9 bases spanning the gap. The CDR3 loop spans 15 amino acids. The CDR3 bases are TGTGCCATCAGTGACGGCACTAGCTCCTACAATGAGCAGTTCTTC. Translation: CAISDGTSSYNEQFF.